This T cell receptor beta chain was retrieved from a study of cytomegalovirus exposure and HLA in healthy donors. The germline V gene has CDR1 MDHEN and CDR2 SYDVKM. The CDR3 runs 13 residues. Trimming removed 5 bases at V and 6 bases at J, with 14 bases between. Vbeta (60) and Jbeta (13) primers were used in the PCR. This table comes from immunoSEQ multiplex PCR, and its TCRdb copy is limited to in-frame clones, with some not included. The sample carries 150,000 to 200,000 clones, around 78% recorded once. The clonotype comes from a female donor in good health and CMV-seronegative. This chain joins TRBV28 and TRBJ2-7, with D unresolved. The sequenced sample was PBMCs. CDR3 DNA: TGTGCCAGCAGTGAGGCCCATCGGTCCGAGCAGTACTTC. Translating gives CASSEAHRSEQYF.